This TCR delta chain was identified during a study of gamma delta lymphoproliferative disorders and STAT genes (dated by TCRdb to between 2017 and 2018). Regarding the research as a whole: The LymphoTrack Dx TCRG Assay was used to prepare gamma-chain libraries from at least 50 ng of genomic DNA. Since no corresponding Invivoscribe delta assay was available, delta-chain libraries were prepared following the standard operating procedure of the EuroClonality-NGS working group. The study profiled TCR gamma and delta CDR3 repertoires by deep sequencing in Tgammadelta lymphoproliferative disease patients and healthy controls, within a larger immunophenotypic and STAT-mutation study. To confirm results, a couple of gamma-chain samples and all delta-chain samples were sequenced twice. Study-wide findings and limitations: Leukemic cells were skewed toward terminal effectors, whereas control T cells likely spanned varied maturation stages, a difference potentially limiting comparisons between patients and controls. When whole repertoires were clustered, gamma repertoires from patients grouped apart from those of healthy controls, but delta repertoires did not separate between the groups. Almost every major gamma and delta clonotype found in patients was public, meaning shared with at least one healthy donor, with just two gamma clonotypes being private to disease. The authors noted that NGS specificity may be reduced at low frequencies, so the public or private nature of leukemic clones needs confirmation.

For this clone: The specificity of this receptor is unknown. A far larger clone is a single base away, which makes a read error likely. This specimen includes other DNA sequences encoding the same CDR3.

Spanning cysteine to phenylalanine, the CDR3 consists of 23 amino acids. The retained sequence is limited to the CDR3, 69 bases, with the frame set at the first base. V is clipped by 3 bases and J by 0 bases, and the sequence between their germline boundaries is 35 bases long. CDR1 is given as TSWWSYY and CDR2 as QGS, both from the germline V gene. In both library methods, multiplex PCR was carried out with primers targeting conserved V and J regions of the TCR genes. Amplicons were purified, pooled and sequenced on an Illumina MiSeq platform. On the authors' methods: V(D)J alignment, clonotype assembly and translation were performed with MiXCR, whereas functionality assessment and CDR3 repertoire analyses were performed with VDJtools. CDR3 was defined according to IMGT, and analyses were limited to productive sequences using functional genes, with ORF genes and pseudogenes excluded. A custom Python script was used to search all patients and controls for identical amino acid CDR3s of major clonotypes (frequency >=5%). Clonotype frequencies in patients versus controls were compared with a one-sided non-parametric Wilcoxon test. TCRdb recomputed clones from the public reads with CATT; identical DNA rows were then combined. What appears here as the V and J calls and clone size reflects TCRdb's work, not the paper's. Across this sample there are just over 800 delta-chain clones, with roughly 1.5% seen only once. The top ten clonotypes cover approximately 84% of the sample.

TCR sequencing was performed on genomic DNA from peripheral blood mononuclear cells isolated from patients and controls. As controls, 23 healthy adult blood donors (median age roughly 60 years; some 12 males and 11 females) were included and were matched to patients for age and sex. This receptor was identified in a human donor in good health. In this chain, TRDV1 is recombined with TRDJ1; the D gene is perhaps TRDD2, on 7 matching bases. The sample comprised blood. The DNA reads TGTGCTCTTGGGGACCCTCTTGTCTTCCTAGCCTGGGGAATCGGTTTGTACACCGATAAACTCATCTTT. It is translated as CALGDPLVFLAWGIGLYTDKLIF.